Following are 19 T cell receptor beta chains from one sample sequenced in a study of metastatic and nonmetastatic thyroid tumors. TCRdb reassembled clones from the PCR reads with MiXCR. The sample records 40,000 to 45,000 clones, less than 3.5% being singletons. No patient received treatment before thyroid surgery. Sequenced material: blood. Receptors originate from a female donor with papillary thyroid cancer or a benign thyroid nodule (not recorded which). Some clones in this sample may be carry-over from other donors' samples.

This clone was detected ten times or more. The CDR3 coding sequence is TGTGCCAGTAGTATGGCCAGGACTAGCTACGAGCAGTACTTC. Protein: CASSMARTSYEQYF. V and J are TRBV19 and TRBJ2-7, with 7 nucleotides matching TRBD2. The CDR3 contains 14 residues. CDR1 is LNHDA and CDR2 is SQIVND in the germline V gene (reference sequence). V was clipped by 3 bases and J by 3 bases; unmatched bases: 5. Based on the CDR3 plus reference TRBV19 and TRBJ2-7, the full variable domain is DGGITQSPKYLFRKEGQNVTLSCEQNLNHDAMYWYRQDPGQGLRLIYYSQIVNDFQKGDIAEGYSVSREKKESFPLTVTSAQKNPTAFYLCASSMARTSYEQYFGPGTRLTVT.

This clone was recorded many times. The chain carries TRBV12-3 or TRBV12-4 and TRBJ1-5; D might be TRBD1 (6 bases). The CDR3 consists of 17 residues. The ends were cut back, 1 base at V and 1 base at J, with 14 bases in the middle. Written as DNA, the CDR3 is TGTGCCAGCAGTTTAGAGGGGGGCCTAGGAAGCAATCAGCCCCAGCATTTT. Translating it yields CASSLEGGLGSNQPQHF.

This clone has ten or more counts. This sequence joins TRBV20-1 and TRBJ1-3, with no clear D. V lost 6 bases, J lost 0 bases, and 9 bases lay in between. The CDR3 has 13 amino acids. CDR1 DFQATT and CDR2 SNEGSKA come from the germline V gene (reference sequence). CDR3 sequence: CSADDGSGNTIYF. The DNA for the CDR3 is TGCAGTGCCGACGACGGCTCTGGAAACACCATATATTTT.

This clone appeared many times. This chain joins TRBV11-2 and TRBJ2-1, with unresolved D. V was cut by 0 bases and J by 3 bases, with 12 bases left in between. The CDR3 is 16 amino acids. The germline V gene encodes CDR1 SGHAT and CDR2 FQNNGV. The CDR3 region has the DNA TGTGCCAGCAGCTTAGACCCCACTGCCCTCTACAATGAGCAGTTCTTC. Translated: CASSLDPTALYNEQFF.

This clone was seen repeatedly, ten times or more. The CDR3: CASSPLAVSYNEQFF. The CDR3, as DNA: TGTGCCAGCAGCCCCCTAGCGGTCTCCTACAATGAGCAGTTCTTC. The chain combines TRBV5-4 with TRBJ2-1; TRBD2 agrees at 7 bases. V gave up 4 bases and J gave up 0 bases; unmatched junction bases: 4. The CDR3 has 15 amino acids. Germline V gene sequence: CDR1 SGHNT, CDR2 YYREEE (reference sequence).

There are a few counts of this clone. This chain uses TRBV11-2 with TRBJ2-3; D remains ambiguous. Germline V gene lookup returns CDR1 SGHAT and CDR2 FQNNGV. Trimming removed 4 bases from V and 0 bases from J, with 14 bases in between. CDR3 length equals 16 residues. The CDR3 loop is CASSSTHMESTDTQYF. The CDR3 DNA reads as TGTGCCAGCAGCTCCACCCATATGGAAAGCACAGATACGCAGTATTTT.

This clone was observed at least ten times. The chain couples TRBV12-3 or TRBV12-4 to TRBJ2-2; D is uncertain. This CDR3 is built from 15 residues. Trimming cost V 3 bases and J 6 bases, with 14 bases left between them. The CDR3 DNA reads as TGTGCCAGCAGTTTGGGCAGGTCCTTCCCCGGGGAGCTGTTTTTT. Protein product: CASSLGRSFPGELFF.

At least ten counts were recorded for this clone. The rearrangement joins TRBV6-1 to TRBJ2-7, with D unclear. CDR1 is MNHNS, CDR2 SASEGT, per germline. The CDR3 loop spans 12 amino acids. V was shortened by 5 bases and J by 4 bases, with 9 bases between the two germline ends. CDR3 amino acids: CASSYHGYEQYF. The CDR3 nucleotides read TGTGCCAGCAGTTATCACGGATACGAGCAGTACTTC.

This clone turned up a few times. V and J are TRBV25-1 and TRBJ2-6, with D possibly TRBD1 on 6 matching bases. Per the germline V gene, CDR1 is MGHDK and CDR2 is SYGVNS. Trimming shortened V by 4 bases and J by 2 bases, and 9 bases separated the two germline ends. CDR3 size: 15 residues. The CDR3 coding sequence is TGTGCCAGCAGTGGCAGGGGTCCTGGGGCCAACGTCCTGACTTTC. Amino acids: CASSGRGPGANVLTF.

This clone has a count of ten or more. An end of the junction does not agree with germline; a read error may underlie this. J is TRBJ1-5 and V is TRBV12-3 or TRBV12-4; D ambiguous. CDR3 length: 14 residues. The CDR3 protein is CASILDVSNPPQHF. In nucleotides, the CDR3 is TGTGCCAGCATTTTAGATGTTAGCAATCCGCCACAGCATTTT.

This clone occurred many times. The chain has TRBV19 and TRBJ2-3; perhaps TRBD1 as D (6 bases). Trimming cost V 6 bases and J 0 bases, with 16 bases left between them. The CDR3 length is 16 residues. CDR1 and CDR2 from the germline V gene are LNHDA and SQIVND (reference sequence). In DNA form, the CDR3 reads TGTGCCAGTAGGGAACAGGGATATTCCAGCACAGATACGCAGTATTTT. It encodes CASREQGYSSTDTQYF.

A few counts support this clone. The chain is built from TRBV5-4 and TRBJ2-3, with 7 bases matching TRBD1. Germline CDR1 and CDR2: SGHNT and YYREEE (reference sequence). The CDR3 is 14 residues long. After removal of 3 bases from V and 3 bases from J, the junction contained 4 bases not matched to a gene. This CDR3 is CASSSPTGTDTQYF. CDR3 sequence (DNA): TGTGCCAGCAGCTCCCCGACAGGGACAGATACGCAGTATTTT. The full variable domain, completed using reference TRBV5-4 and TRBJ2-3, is ETGVTQSPTHLIKTRGQQVTLRCSSQSGHNTVSWYQQALGQGPQFIFQYYREEENGRGNFPPRFSGLQFPNYSSELNVNALELDDSALYLCASSSPTGTDTQYFGPGTRLTVL.

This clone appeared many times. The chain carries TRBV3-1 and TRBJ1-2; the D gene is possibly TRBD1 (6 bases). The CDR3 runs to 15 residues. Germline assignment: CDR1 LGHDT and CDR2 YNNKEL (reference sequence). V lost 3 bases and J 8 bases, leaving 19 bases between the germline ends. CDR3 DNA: TGTGCCAGCAGCCACCCCGGGGGCCGGGGGCACGGCTACACCTTC. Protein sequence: CASSHPGGRGHGYTF.

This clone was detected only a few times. CDR3 sequence: CASNDIALRGYGYTF. In DNA, the CDR3 is TGTGCCAGCAACGACATCGCGTTGCGGGGCTATGGCTACACCTTC. The chain joins TRBV2 to TRBJ1-2, with D hard to call. CDR1 and CDR2 from the germline V gene are SNHLY and FYNNEI. CDR3 size: 15 residues. V was shortened by 7 bases and J by 4 bases, with 19 bases between the two germline ends.

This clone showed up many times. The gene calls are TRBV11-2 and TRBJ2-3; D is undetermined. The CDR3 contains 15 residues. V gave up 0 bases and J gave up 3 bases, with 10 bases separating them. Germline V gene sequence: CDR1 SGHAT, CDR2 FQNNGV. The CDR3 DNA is TGTGCCAGCAGCTTAGATAGGAGCGAGACAGATACGCAGTATTTT. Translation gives CASSLDRSETDTQYF.

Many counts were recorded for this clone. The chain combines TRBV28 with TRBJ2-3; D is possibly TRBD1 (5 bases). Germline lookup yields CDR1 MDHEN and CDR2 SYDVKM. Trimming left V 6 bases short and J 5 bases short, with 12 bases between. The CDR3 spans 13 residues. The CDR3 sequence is CASRTPQGDTQYF. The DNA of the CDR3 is TGTGCCAGCAGAACTCCTCAGGGAGATACGCAGTATTTT.

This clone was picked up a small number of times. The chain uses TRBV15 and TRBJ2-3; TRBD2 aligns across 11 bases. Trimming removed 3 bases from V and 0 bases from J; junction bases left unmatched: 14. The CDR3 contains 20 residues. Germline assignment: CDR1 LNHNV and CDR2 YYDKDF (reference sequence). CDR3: CATSSLISSGGKYSTDTQYF. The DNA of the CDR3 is TGTGCCACCAGCAGCCTTATATCTAGCGGGGGGAAATATAGCACAGATACGCAGTATTTT.

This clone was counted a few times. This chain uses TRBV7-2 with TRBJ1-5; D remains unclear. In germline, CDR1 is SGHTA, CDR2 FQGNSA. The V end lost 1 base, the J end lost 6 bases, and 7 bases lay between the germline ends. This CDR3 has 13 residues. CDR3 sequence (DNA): TGTGCCAGCAGCTTAGACAGCCTTCAGCCCCAGCATTTT. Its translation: CASSLDSLQPQHF.

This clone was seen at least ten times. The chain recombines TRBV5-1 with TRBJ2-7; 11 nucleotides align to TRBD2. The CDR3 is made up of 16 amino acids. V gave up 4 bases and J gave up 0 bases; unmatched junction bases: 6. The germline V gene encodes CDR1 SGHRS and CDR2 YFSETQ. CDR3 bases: TGCGCCAGCAGCACCCTAGCGGGAGGCTCCTCCTACGAGCAGTACTTC. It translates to CASSTLAGGSSYEQYF.